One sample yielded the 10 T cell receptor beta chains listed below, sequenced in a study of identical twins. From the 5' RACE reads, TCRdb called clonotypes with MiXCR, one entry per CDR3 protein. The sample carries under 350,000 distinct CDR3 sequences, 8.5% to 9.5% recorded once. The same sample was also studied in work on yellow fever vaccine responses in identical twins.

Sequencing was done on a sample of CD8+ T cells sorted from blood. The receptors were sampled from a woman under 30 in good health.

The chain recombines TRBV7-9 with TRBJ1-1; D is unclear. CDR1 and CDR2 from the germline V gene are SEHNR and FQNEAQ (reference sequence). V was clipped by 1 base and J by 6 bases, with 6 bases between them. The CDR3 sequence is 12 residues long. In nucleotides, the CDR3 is TGTGCCAGCAGCTTAGGTCCCGCTGAAGCTTTCTTT. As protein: CASSLGPAEAFF.

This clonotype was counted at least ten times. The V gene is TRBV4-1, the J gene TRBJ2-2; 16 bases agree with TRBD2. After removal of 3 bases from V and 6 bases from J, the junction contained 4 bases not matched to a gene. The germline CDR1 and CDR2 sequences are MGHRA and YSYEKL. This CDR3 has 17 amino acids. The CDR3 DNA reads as TGCGCCAGCAGCCACCCTGGGACTAGCGGGAGGGCCGGGGAGCTGTTTTTT. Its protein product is CASSHPGTSGRAGELFF.

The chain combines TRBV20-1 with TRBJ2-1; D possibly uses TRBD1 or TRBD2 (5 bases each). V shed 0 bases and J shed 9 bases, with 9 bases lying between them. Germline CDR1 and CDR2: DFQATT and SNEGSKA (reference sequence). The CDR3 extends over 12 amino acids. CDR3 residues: CSARDLGVEQFF. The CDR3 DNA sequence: TGCAGTGCTAGAGATTTGGGGGTTGAGCAGTTCTTC.

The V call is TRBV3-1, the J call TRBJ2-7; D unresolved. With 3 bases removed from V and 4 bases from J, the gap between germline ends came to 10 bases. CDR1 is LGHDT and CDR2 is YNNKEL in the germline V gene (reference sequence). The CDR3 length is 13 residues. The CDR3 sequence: CASSHPLGYEQYF. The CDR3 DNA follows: TGTGCCAGCAGCCACCCCTTGGGGTACGAGCAGTACTTC.

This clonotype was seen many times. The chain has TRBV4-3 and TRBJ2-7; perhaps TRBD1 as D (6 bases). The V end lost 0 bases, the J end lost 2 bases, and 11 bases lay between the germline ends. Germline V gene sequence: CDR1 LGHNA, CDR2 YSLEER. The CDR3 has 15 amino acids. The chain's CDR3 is CASSQDLDRTYEQYF. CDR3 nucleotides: TGCGCCAGCAGCCAAGATCTGGACAGAACCTACGAGCAGTACTTC.

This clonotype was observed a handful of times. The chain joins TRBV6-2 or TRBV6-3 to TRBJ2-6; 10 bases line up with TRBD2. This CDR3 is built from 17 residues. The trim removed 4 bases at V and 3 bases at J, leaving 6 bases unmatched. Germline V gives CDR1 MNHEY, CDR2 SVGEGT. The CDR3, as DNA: TGTGCCAGCAGTTTGGCTAGCGGGAGTGATGGGGCCAACGTCCTGACTTTC. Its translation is CASSLASGSDGANVLTF.

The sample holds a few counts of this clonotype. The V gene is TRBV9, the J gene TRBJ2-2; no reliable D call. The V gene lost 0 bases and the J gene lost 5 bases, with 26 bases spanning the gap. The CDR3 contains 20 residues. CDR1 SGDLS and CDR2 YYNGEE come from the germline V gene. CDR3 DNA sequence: TGTGCCAGCAGCGTAGCTACGTCCACAGCAAGCTGGATGGAGACCGGGGAGCTGTTTTTT. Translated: CASSVATSTASWMETGELFF.

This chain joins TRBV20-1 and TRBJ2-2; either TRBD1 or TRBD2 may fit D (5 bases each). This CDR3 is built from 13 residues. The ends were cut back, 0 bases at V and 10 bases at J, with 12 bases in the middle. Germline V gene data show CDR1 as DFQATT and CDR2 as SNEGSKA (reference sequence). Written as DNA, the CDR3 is TGCAGTGCTAGAGATGGGACCTACCAGGAGCTGTTTTTT. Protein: CSARDGTYQELFF.

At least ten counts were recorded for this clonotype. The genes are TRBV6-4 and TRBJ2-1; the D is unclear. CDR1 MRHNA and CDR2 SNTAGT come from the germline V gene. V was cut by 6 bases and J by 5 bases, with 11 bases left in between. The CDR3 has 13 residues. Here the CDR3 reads CASSPHPNNEQFF. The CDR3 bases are TGTGCCAGCAGCCCGCACCCCAACAATGAGCAGTTCTTC.

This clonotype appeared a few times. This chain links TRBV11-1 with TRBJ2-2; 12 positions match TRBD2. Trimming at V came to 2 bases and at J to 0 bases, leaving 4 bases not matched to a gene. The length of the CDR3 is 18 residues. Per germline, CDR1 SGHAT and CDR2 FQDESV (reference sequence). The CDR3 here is CASSLLAGGFANTGELFF. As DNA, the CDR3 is TGTGCCAGCAGCTTACTAGCGGGGGGGTTCGCGAACACCGGGGAGCTGTTTTTT.